The present T cell receptor beta chain was sequenced within a study of blood T cell repertoires in COVID-19. Overall study context: Samples representing acute and convalescent COVID-19 were sourced from the United States, Italy and Spain. In each case, the material was cDNA or gDNA derived from T cells, B-cell-depleted T cells, or PBMCs.

Original analysis: From reference gene primer amplification, estimates of nucleated cell counts were derived. Profiling relied on immunoSEQ multiplex PCR, and the TCRdb table lists in-frame clones only, not all of them. The DNA was the basis for D and trimming; V, J and clone size are from that table. The sample lists some 150,000 clones, around 76% seen once, with approximately 9.1% in the top ten. This CDR3 has 12 residues. The germline V gene has CDR1 SEHNR and CDR2 FQNEAQ (reference sequence). V was cut by 5 bases and J by 5 bases, with 7 bases left in between. The rearrangement uses TRBV7-9 and TRBJ1-3, with D uncertain. This TCR came from a woman between 65 and 79 years old with acute or convalescent COVID-19. The sample comprised peripheral blood. The CDR3 spells CASSLLRNTIYF. The CDR3 region has the DNA TGTGCCAGCAGCCTTCTTCGAAACACCATATATTTT.